The 24 T cell receptor beta chains reported below all come from one sample, sequenced in a study of blood T cells in healthy people across ages. The use of a sample-barcoded 5' primer and a J-beta primer mix characterized a second PCR of roughly 6 to 11 cycles. TCRdb re-derived calls from the 5' RACE reads in MiXCR, one entry per CDR3 protein. Of 500,000 to 700,000 distinct CDR3 sequences listed, under 30% are singletons. The sample taken for sequencing was blood. All receptors derive from a woman of 80 years or more in good health.

The chain is built from TRBV4-2 and TRBJ2-7, with TRBD2 matching over 9 bases. CDR3 size: 16 residues. With V trimmed by 5 bases and J by 7 bases, 15 bases remained unmatched. Germline CDR1 and CDR2: LGHNA and YNFKEQ. CDR3 sequence reads: CASSTSPASGVDEQYF. CDR3 coding DNA: TGTGCCAGCAGCACATCCCCGGCTAGCGGGGTAGATGAGCAGTACTTC.

This clonotype was seen a handful of times. The chain recombines TRBV18 with TRBJ2-7; weak D call: TRBD1 (6 bases). Germline values: CDR1 KGHSH, CDR2 LQKENI. Trimming left V 2 bases short and J 2 bases short, with 16 bases between. CDR3 length equals 16 residues. In DNA, the CDR3 is TGTGCCAGCTCACCAAAGGCCGTACAGGGTACCTACGAGCAGTACTTC. Translated, it gives CASSPKAVQGTYEQYF.

The rearrangement links TRBV2 to TRBJ1-5; TRBD1 matches 7 bases. Germline trimming cut 3 bases from V and 3 bases from J; bases unmatched to any gene: 5. CDR1 is SNHLY, CDR2 FYNNEI, per germline. The CDR3 has 15 residues. CDR3 sequence reads: CASSDMGQNNQPQHF. CDR3 bases: TGTGCCAGCAGTGACATGGGACAGAACAATCAGCCCCAGCATTTT.

In this sample, this clonotype turned up many times. CDR3 in amino acids: CASSRGTAQAEGYTF. The CDR3 coding sequence is TGTGCCAGCAGTCGGGGGACAGCTCAGGCGGAAGGCTACACCTTC. This chain uses TRBV6-1 with TRBJ1-2; 7 nucleotides agree with TRBD1. The CDR3 is 15 residues long. Trimming cost V 5 bases and J 8 bases; bases outside gene matches: 14. Germline V gene sequence: CDR1 MNHNS, CDR2 SASEGT.

This clonotype was detected a few times. The chain combines TRBV30 with TRBJ2-2; 7 nucleotides line up with TRBD1. Germline V gene sequence: CDR1 GTSNPN, CDR2 SVGIG (reference sequence). CDR3 length equals 15 residues. V lost 2 bases, J lost 0 bases, and 3 bases stayed unmatched. CDR3 DNA sequence: TGTGCCTGGAGTCGAGGGGGCACGAACACCGGGGAGCTGTTTTTT. Translation: CAWSRGGTNTGELFF.

The chain uses TRBV24-1 and TRBJ2-5, with 11 bases identical to TRBD1. The CDR3 contains 13 residues. CDR1 is KGHDR and CDR2 is SFDVKD in the germline V gene. V lost 11 bases to trimming and J lost 11 bases; unmatched junction nucleotides: 12. CDR3 nucleotides: TGTGCCATTGGGACAGGGGGTAACAATGAGCAGTACTTC. Protein: CAIGTGGNNEQYF.

With regard to this clonotype: One end of the junction is discordant with germline, which a read error may explain. This rearrangement joins TRBV5-5 to TRBJ1-2; D is unclear. The CDR3 consists of 14 residues. Per germline, CDR1 SGHKS and CDR2 YYEKEE (reference sequence). The CDR3, as DNA: TGTGCCAGCAACTTGGACCTAGCTAACTATGGCTACACCTTC. Translating it yields CASNLDLANYGYTF. The full variable domain, completed using reference TRBV5-5 and TRBJ1-2, is DAGVTQSPTHLIKTRGQQVTLRCSPISGHKSVSWYQQVLGQGPQFIFQYYEKEERGRGNFPDRFSARQFPNYSSELNVNALLLGDSALYLCASNLDLANYGYTFGSGTRLTVV.

The J gene is TRBJ2-7, the V gene TRBV10-3; a weak D match, TRBD1 (5 bases). The V and J ends lost 6 bases and 9 bases respectively, with 24 bases between them. The CDR3 loop spans 15 amino acids. Per germline, CDR1 ENHRY and CDR2 SYGVKD. CDR3 DNA: TGTGCCATCAGCTTCGACAGAAGGAAAGCCTGCGGGCAGTACTTC. Translation: CAISFDRRKACGQYF.

There are a few counts of this clonotype. The chain has TRBV18 and TRBJ2-2, with D tentatively TRBD1 (5 bases). CDR1 is KGHSH and CDR2 is LQKENI in the germline V gene. The V end was cut by 1 base, the J end by 6 bases, with 6 bases between. The CDR3 is 13 residues long. CDR3 protein: CASSPQGPGELFF. DNA for the CDR3: TGTGCCAGCTCACCACAGGGGCCCGGGGAGCTGTTTTTT.

This clonotype has only a few counts. The chain couples TRBV20-1 to TRBJ2-3; 12 nucleotides match TRBD2. The CDR3 runs 21 residues. With V trimmed by 5 bases and J by 2 bases, 23 bases remained unmatched. Germline V gene data show CDR1 as DFQATT and CDR2 as SNEGSKA (reference sequence). Written as DNA, the CDR3 is TGCAGTGCTGGGGAGGCGGGCCCTAGCGGGGGGGCCTTTCGATACACAGATACGCAGTATTTT. It yields the protein CSAGEAGPSGGAFRYTDTQYF.

J is TRBJ1-4 and V is TRBV12-3 or TRBV12-4; the D gene is possibly TRBD1 (6 bases). The CDR3 runs 15 residues. V gave up 6 bases and J gave up 9 bases, with 20 bases separating them. For the CDR3, the DNA is TGTGCCAGCAGCATTCCGGGACAACAGGGAAAAAAACTGTTTTTT. Residues: CASSIPGQQGKKLFF.

This clonotype appeared many times. This chain uses TRBV18 with TRBJ2-3; 11 nucleotides match TRBD2. Losses at the gene ends were 2 bases for V and 5 bases for J; bases not matched to a gene: 3. This CDR3 comprises 15 residues. Per germline, CDR1 KGHSH and CDR2 LQKENI. The CDR3 DNA sequence: TGTGCCAGCTCACCATCCGGGACTAGCGGAGATACGCAGTATTTT. It is translated as CASSPSGTSGDTQYF. Supplemented by reference TRBV18 and TRBJ2-3, the full variable domain reads NAGVMQNPRHLVRRRGQEARLRCSPMKGHSHVYWYRQLPEEGLKFMVYLQKENIIDESGMPKERFSAEFPKEGPSILRIQQVVRGDSAAYFCASSPSGTSGDTQYFGPGTRLTVL.

This clonotype has a handful of counts. The rearrangement links TRBV12-3 or TRBV12-4 to TRBJ2-1; D perhaps matches TRBD1 (6 bases). With the DNA end fitting TRBJ2-7 better, the J assignment may be wrong. The CDR3 sequence is 16 residues long. This chain's CDR3 is CASIRRGSTSYNEQYF. The CDR3 DNA sequence: TGTGCCAGCATCAGAAGGGGGTCTACCTCCTACAATGAGCAGTACTTC.

This clonotype was seen ten or more times. The chain is built from TRBV4-1 and TRBJ2-6; 8 positions match TRBD1. Looked up from germline, CDR1 is MGHRA and CDR2 is YSYEKL. CDR3 length: 18 residues. V shed 2 bases, J shed 0 bases, and the junction held 6 bases outside the gene matches. The CDR3 nucleotides are TGCGCCAGCAGCCAATCTAGACAGGGGAACTCTGGGGCCAACGTCCTGACTTTC. Protein sequence: CASSQSRQGNSGANVLTF.

V usage is TRBV9 and J usage is TRBJ1-1; no clear D gene. Trimming removed 0 bases at V and 1 base at J, with 7 bases between. Germline V gene lookup returns CDR1 SGDLS and CDR2 YYNGEE. The CDR3 spans 14 residues. As DNA, the CDR3 is TGTGCCAGCAGCGTAGAGCCGGGGAACACTGAAGCTTTCTTT. Protein sequence: CASSVEPGNTEAFF.

The chain has TRBV9 and TRBJ2-1, with 7 bases lining up with TRBD1. With V trimmed by 0 bases and J by 8 bases, 8 bases remained unmatched. The CDR3 runs to 15 residues. Looked up from germline, CDR1 is SGDLS and CDR2 is YYNGEE. CDR3 coding DNA: TGTGCCAGCAGCGTAGGGCCAGGGGGTGGGGATGAGCAGTTCTTC. Encoded protein: CASSVGPGGGDEQFF. The complete variable domain, with remaining parts taken from reference TRBV9 and TRBJ2-1, reads DSGVTQTPKHLITATGQRVTLRCSPRSGDLSVYWYQQSLDQGLQFLIQYYNGEERAKGNILERFSAQQFPDLHSELNLSSLELGDSALYFCASSVGPGGGDEQFFGPGTRLTVL.

In its sample, this clonotype was seen a few times. The chain employs TRBV27 and TRBJ1-5; unclear D gene. The CDR3 extends over 14 amino acids. V dropped 5 bases and J dropped 3 bases, with 11 bases sitting between them. Germline CDR1 MNHEY, CDR2 SMNVEV (reference sequence). CDR3 amino acids: CASSTRFANQPQHF. In DNA form, the CDR3 reads TGTGCCAGCAGTACAAGGTTCGCCAATCAGCCCCAGCATTTT.

This clonotype was found many times. The chain couples TRBV7-9 to TRBJ2-7, with D unresolved. Germline assignment: CDR1 SEHNR and CDR2 FQNEAQ (reference sequence). The V end lost 4 bases, the J end lost 4 bases, and 20 bases lay between the germline ends. The CDR3 extends over 16 amino acids. The CDR3 sequence is CASSSYDLARKYEQYF. CDR3 coding DNA: TGTGCCAGCAGCTCCTATGACCTCGCAAGAAAGTACGAGCAGTACTTC.

This clonotype was recorded a few times. This chain connects TRBV28 to TRBJ2-7, with D possibly being TRBD2 (6 bases). The tail of the sequence fits TRBJ2-5 better, so the J call may be wrong. CDR1 and CDR2 (germline): MDHEN, SYDVKM. The CDR3 extends over 15 amino acids. The CDR3 DNA follows: TGTGCCAGCAGTTTAGGGGGGATGACCCGGGAGACCCAGTACTTC. The encoded protein is CASSLGGMTRETQYF.

A word on this clonotype: A read error is possible here, since a much larger clone lies one base away. The chain combines TRBV19 with TRBJ2-3; no definite D call. Germline CDR1 and CDR2: LNHDA and SQIVND (reference sequence). The CDR3 loop spans 13 amino acids. The CDR3 region has the DNA TGTGCCAGTAGGATAGGGCATTCAGATACGCAGTATTTT. This gives the protein CASRIGHSDTQYF.

This clonotype was seen ten or more times. This chain joins TRBV5-1 and TRBJ2-7; D possibly matches TRBD1 or TRBD2 (5 bases each). The germline V and J ends were trimmed by 5 bases and 5 bases, with 11 bases remaining between them. CDR3 length: 12 residues. Germline V CDR1 and CDR2: SGHRS, YFSETQ. The chain's CDR3 is CASRRDGNEQYF. The CDR3 DNA follows: TGCGCCAGCAGAAGGGACGGTAACGAGCAGTACTTC.

This clonotype was detected only a few times. The chain is built from TRBV19 and TRBJ2-7, with D maybe TRBD1 (6 bases). CDR3 size: 14 residues. CDR1 and CDR2 (germline): LNHDA, SQIVND (reference sequence). The V end was cut by 4 bases, the J end by 2 bases, with 12 bases between. CDR3: CASSTDRTTYEQYF. The CDR3 DNA reads TGTGCCAGTAGTACCGACAGGACGACCTACGAGCAGTACTTC.

Turning to this clonotype: Since a much larger clone is just one base distant, this may be a read error. This sequence joins TRBV21-1 and TRBJ2-5. The DNA end is a closer match to TRBJ2-1, so the J assignment may be wrong. TRBV21-1 counts as a pseudogene. This CDR3 is built from 17 residues. CDR3 amino acids: CASSKGHHRLGEETQFF. The CDR3 nucleotides are TGTGCCAGCAGCAAAGGTCACCACAGACTCGGCGAAGAGACCCAGTTCTTC.

This clonotype showed up just once. The rearrangement joins TRBV20-1 to TRBJ2-7, with D possibly being TRBD2 (6 bases). The closer fit of TRBJ2-4 to the DNA end suggests the J call may be wrong. Germline V gene lookup returns CDR1 DFQATT and CDR2 SNEGSKA (reference sequence). The CDR3 length is 15 residues. For the CDR3, the DNA is TGCAGTGCTGGAGGCTCTGGTGGGCGGGGAAACATTCAGTACTTC. The encoded protein is CSAGGSGGRGNIQYF.